In this sample, the clone carrying this T cell receptor beta chain turned up many times. The antigen is undetermined. These data come from a study of T cells in Graves' hyperthyroidism and ophthalmopathy. Looked up from germline, CDR1 is KGHSH and CDR2 is LQKENI. The CDR3 loop spans 14 amino acids. V was pared by 5 bases and J by 3 bases, with 10 bases between. RNA transcripts served as the template for amplifying TCR beta CDR3 regions. The HTBI primer set was used in a first-round RT-PCR of the TCR CDR3. From the multiplex PCR reads, TCRdb called clonotypes with MiXCR, one entry per CDR3 protein. Of 500,000 or so distinct CDR3 sequences listed, about 15% are singletons. Clinical Activity Scores of at least 3, NOSPECS grades of at least 4 and durations under 3 months characterized ophthalmopathy patients. Reasons for excluding patients were uncontrolled infection, other autoimmune disease, pregnancy or lactation.

Whole-study results and caveats: In the blood, most expanded thyroid clonotypes above 0.001 appeared as well. The model forecast ophthalmopathy, anticipating it by a median around 6.4 months before onset.

Sample: blood. The origin of this receptor is a woman in her 30s with Graves' ophthalmopathy. The chain uses TRBV18 and TRBJ2-2; TRBD2 might be the D (6 bases). DNA of the CDR3: TGTGCCAGCTCAGTCGGGACTCACACCGGGGAGCTGTTTTTT. Encoded protein: CASSVGTHTGELFF.